A selection of T cell receptor beta chains follows, all from one sample in a study of blood T cell repertoires in COVID-19. Sequenced by immunoSEQ multiplex PCR; TCRdb stores in-frame clones only, minus some. This sample carries over 350,000 clones, around 89% of them seen once, and the ten largest clones take about 4.3%. Specimen: peripheral blood. The source of these receptors is a woman in her 30s with acute or convalescent COVID-19. Both conserved end residues are part of each CDR3. The D gene is left open where the match is weak. Expanded clones are given a class, and other clones once, few, many or no size at all.

length,V,D,size,J,DNA,CDR3
12,TRBV18,TRBD1,-,TRBJ1-1,TGTGCCAGCTCCCTCGGACAGGGGACGCCTTTCTTT,CASSLGQGTPFF
14,TRBV30,-,-,TRBJ2-7,TGTGCCTGGAGGAGTAGCGGAAGCTCCTACGAGCAGTACTTC,CAWRSSGSSYEQYF
15,TRBV28,-,-,TRBJ2-6,TGTGCCAGCAGTACCGGGGGCTCTGGGGCCAACGTCCTGACTTTC,CASSTGGSGANVLTF
13,TRBV2,-,-,TRBJ1-3,TGTGCCAGCAGTTCAAACTCTGGAAACACCATATATTTT,CASSSNSGNTIYF
18,TRBV9,TRBD2,-,TRBJ2-1,TGTGCCAGCAGCCCTGACACCGGGACTAGCGGGGCCTACAATGAGCAGTTCTTC,CASSPDTGTSGAYNEQFF
17,TRBV4-2,TRBD2,few,TRBJ2-7,TGTGCCAGCAGCCAAGAATACAGACTAGCGGGGGGAGGGCCGGAGTACTTC,CASSQEYRLAGGGPEYF
17,TRBV7-3,TRBD2,-,TRBJ2-3,TGTGCCAGCAGCCCCCAATGGAGCGGGGGCCTTGCAGATACGCAGTATTTT,CASSPQWSGGLADTQYF
16,TRBV4-2,-,many,TRBJ1-1,TGTGCCAGCAGCCAAGATCACCAGGGAGGAAGGACTGAAGCTTTCTTT,CASSQDHQGGRTEAFF
21,TRBV3-1/TRBV3-2,TRBD1,-,TRBJ2-3,TGTGCCAGCAGCCAAGACTCCCGACTCCGGGACAGGGTCGTCTCCGCAGATACGCAGTATTTT,CASSQDSRLRDRVVSADTQYF
10,TRBV19,-,-,TRBJ1-1,TGTGCCAGTACGGGGACTGAAGCTTTCTTT,CASTGTEAFF
14,TRBV18,-,-,TRBJ2-7,TGTGCCAGCTCACCAGGGTTTGGGCTGGACGAGCAGTACTTC,CASSPGFGLDEQYF
15,TRBV10-2,TRBD2,-,TRBJ2-5,TGCGCCAGCAGTGACTTTGCGGGGGGACAAGAGACCCAGTACTTC,CASSDFAGGQETQYF
15,TRBV18,TRBD2,-,TRBJ2-7,TGTGCCAGCTCATCCGAGGCTAGCGGTACCTACGAGCAGTACTTC,CASSSEASGTYEQYF
13,TRBV7-3,-,once,TRBJ1-1,TGTGCCAGCAGCACGCAGGGTGTACCTGAAGCTTTCTTT,CASSTQGVPEAFF
13,TRBV11-2,-,-,TRBJ1-5,TGTGCCAGCAGCTTTAGTAGCAATCAGCCCCAGCATTTT,CASSFSSNQPQHF
16,TRBV28,TRBD1,-,TRBJ1-2,TGTGCCAGCAGTCCACGGCGGACAGGGGGAACCTATGGCTACACCTTC,CASSPRRTGGTYGYTF
12,TRBV24-1,TRBD2,-,TRBJ2-1,TGTGCCACTGGTCTAGCGGGCAATGAGCAGTTCTTC,CATGLAGNEQFF
16,TRBV9,TRBD2,-,TRBJ2-3,TGTGCCAGCAGCGGGACTAGCGGTCCTAGCACAGATACGCAGTATTTT,CASSGTSGPSTDTQYF
16,TRBV4-2,-,-,TRBJ1-2,TGTGCCAGCAGCCAAGATGAGCGGGGAGGGATACGCGGCTACACCTTC,CASSQDERGGIRGYTF
16,TRBV29-1,TRBD1,-,TRBJ2-1,TGCAGCGTTGAAGATTGGCCCCCAGGGGGTTACAATGAGCAGTTCTTC,CSVEDWPPGGYNEQFF
13,TRBV29-1,-,-,TRBJ2-7,TGCAGCGTCGGGACCGGCGGGGCCTACGAGCAGTACTTC,CSVGTGGAYEQYF
16,TRBV5-1,TRBD1,few,TRBJ2-1,TGCGCCAGCAGCTTGACAGGGGACAGCTCCTACAATGAGCAGTTCTTC,CASSLTGDSSYNEQFF
13,TRBV3-1/TRBV3-2,-,once,TRBJ1-1,TGTGCCACCTACTCGACAGGTAACACTGAAGCTTTCTTT,CATYSTGNTEAFF
13,TRBV30,TRBD2,once,TRBJ2-7,TGTGCCTGCGGGACTAGCGGGGCCTACGAGCAGTACTTC,CACGTSGAYEQYF
15,TRBV5-1,TRBD1,-,TRBJ2-2,TGCGCCAGCAGCTTAGGACAGGGGGCGACCGGGGAGCTGTTTTTT,CASSLGQGATGELFF